A selection of T cell receptor beta chains follows, all from one sample in a study of blood T cell repertoires in COVID-19. Only in-frame clones appear in the TCRdb table, and some are missing; sequencing was by immunoSEQ multiplex PCR. The sample has over 200,000 clones; 84% are singletons. The sample consisted of PBMCs or T cells enriched from blood (not recorded which). These receptors originate from a woman aged 40 to 49 who had recovered from COVID-19. Each CDR3 is given with its conserved first and last residue. The D gene is left open where the match is weak. Rows may omit the clone size; those that give it use once, few, many or a size class.

V: TRBV28; size: .; J: TRBJ1-5; D: TRBD1; CDR3: CASRTHRPLFRDRDSDQPQHF; DNA: TGTGCCAGCAGAACCCATCGACCTCTGTTCCGGGACAGGGATTCTGATCAGCCCCAGCATTTT
V: TRBV27; size: .; J: TRBJ2-1; D: .; CDR3: CASSLRGGYSTMYNEQFF; DNA: TGTGCCAGCAGCCTAAGGGGGGGGTATAGCACGATGTACAATGAGCAGTTCTTC
V: TRBV30; size: .; J: TRBJ2-2; D: TRBD1; CDR3: CAWGQGGNTGELFF; DNA: TGTGCCTGGGGACAGGGGGGGAACACCGGGGAGCTGTTTTTT
V: TRBV5-5; size: .; J: TRBJ1-2; D: .; CDR3: CASSLSDLDGYTF; DNA: TGTGCCAGCAGCTTGTCAGATTTGGATGGCTACACCTTC
V: TRBV5-6; size: .; J: TRBJ1-2; D: TRBD1; CDR3: CASSLVTGDTYGYTF; DNA: TGTGCCAGCAGCTTGGTGACAGGGGATACCTATGGCTACACCTTC
V: TRBV23-1; size: .; J: TRBJ1-2; D: .; CDR3: CASSRDRGSNYGYTF; DNA: TGCGCCAGCAGTCGAGATAGGGGATCTAACTATGGCTACACCTTC
V: TRBV28; size: .; J: TRBJ1-4; D: TRBD1; CDR3: CASIGQGEEKLFF; DNA: TGTGCCAGCATCGGACAGGGTGAGGAGAAACTGTTTTTT
V: TRBV5-1; size: .; J: TRBJ1-1; D: TRBD1; CDR3: CASSRTGQPNPNTEAFF; DNA: TGCGCCAGCAGCCGGACGGGACAGCCGAACCCTAACACTGAAGCTTTCTTT
V: TRBV7-2; size: .; J: TRBJ1-1; D: TRBD1; CDR3: CASSLAPGTGGGKAFF; DNA: TGTGCCAGCAGCTTAGCGCCTGGGACAGGGGGGGGGAAAGCTTTCTTT
V: TRBV30; size: .; J: TRBJ1-1; D: .; CDR3: CAWTYSRGDTEAFF; DNA: TGTGCCTGGACCTACTCGCGGGGGGACACTGAAGCTTTCTTT
V: TRBV28; size: .; J: TRBJ1-1; D: .; CDR3: CASSIPGITEAFF; DNA: TGTGCCAGCAGTATTCCCGGGATCACTGAAGCTTTCTTT
V: TRBV11-1; size: .; J: TRBJ2-1; D: .; CDR3: CASSVGSSYNEQFF; DNA: TGTGCCAGCTCCGTGGGGAGCTCCTACAATGAGCAGTTCTTC
V: TRBV5-1; size: .; J: TRBJ1-6; D: .; CDR3: CASSLAGEVLDSPLHF; DNA: TGCGCCAGCAGCTTGGCCGGAGAGGTGTTGGATTCACCCCTCCACTTT
V: TRBV7-7; size: .; J: TRBJ2-5; D: TRBD2; CDR3: CASSITSGAQETQYF; DNA: TGTGCCAGCAGCATAACTAGCGGGGCCCAAGAGACCCAGTACTTC
V: TRBV6-6; size: .; J: TRBJ1-5; D: .; CDR3: CASSYGGFSNQPQHF; DNA: TGTGCCAGCAGTTACGGGGGGTTTAGCAATCAGCCCCAGCATTTT
V: TRBV7-2; size: .; J: TRBJ2-1; D: .; CDR3: CASSGQSYNEQFF; DNA: TGTGCCAGCAGCGGACAATCTTACAATGAGCAGTTCTTC
V: TRBV30; size: .; J: TRBJ1-1; D: .; CDR3: CAWSPPDLRGGTEAFF; DNA: TGTGCCTGGAGTCCACCGGACCTCCGGGGTGGTACTGAAGCTTTCTTT
V: TRBV11-2; size: once; J: TRBJ1-3; D: .; CDR3: CASSPSRGSGNTIYF; DNA: TGTGCCAGCAGCCCCTCCCGCGGCAGCGGAAACACCATATATTTT
V: TRBV30; size: .; J: TRBJ1-6; D: .; CDR3: CAWSVLDRYNSPLHF; DNA: TGTGCCTGGAGTGTATTGGACAGATATAATTCACCCCTCCACTTT
V: TRBV11-2; size: .; J: TRBJ2-2; D: TRBD2; CDR3: CASSLVAGVGTGELFF; DNA: TGTGCCAGCAGCTTAGTAGCGGGAGTAGGCACCGGGGAGCTGTTTTTT
V: TRBV9; size: .; J: TRBJ1-3; D: TRBD1; CDR3: CASSGWDRGGNTIYF; DNA: TGTGCCAGCAGCGGATGGGACAGAGGAGGAAACACCATATATTTT
V: TRBV13; size: few; J: TRBJ1-2; D: TRBD1; CDR3: CASSATGAFYYGYTF; DNA: TGTGCCAGCAGCGCAACAGGGGCGTTTTACTATGGCTACACCTTC
V: TRBV28; size: .; J: TRBJ2-7; D: TRBD2; CDR3: CASSLFGTSGRWYEQYF; DNA: TGTGCCAGCAGTTTATTCGGGACTAGCGGGAGATGGTACGAGCAGTACTTC
V: TRBV9; size: .; J: TRBJ2-1; D: .; CDR3: CASSVGTATKRSGSNEQFF; DNA: TGTGCCAGCAGCGTAGGTACAGCGACTAAAAGGTCGGGCTCCAATGAGCAGTTCTTC
V: TRBV7-9; size: once; J: TRBJ1-6; D: .; CDR3: CASSVGVSPLHF; DNA: TGTGCCAGCAGCGTGGGAGTTTCACCCCTCCACTTT
V: TRBV28; size: .; J: TRBJ1-5; D: TRBD1; CDR3: CASSLGDRRVNQPQHF; DNA: TGTGCCAGCAGTCTAGGGGACAGGAGGGTCAATCAGCCCCAGCATTTT
V: TRBV11-2; size: .; J: TRBJ1-2; D: TRBD1; CDR3: CASSLGQGANYGYTF; DNA: TGTGCCAGCAGCTTGGGACAGGGGGCGAACTATGGCTACACCTTC
V: TRBV30; size: .; J: TRBJ1-2; D: .; CDR3: CAWKLAAGGGYTF; DNA: TGTGCCTGGAAACTCGCCGCGGGAGGTGGCTACACCTTC
V: TRBV18; size: .; J: TRBJ1-2; D: TRBD1; CDR3: CASSPPGTGEWGYTF; DNA: TGTGCCAGCTCACCCCCCGGGACAGGGGAGTGGGGCTACACCTTC
V: TRBV6-5; size: .; J: TRBJ1-2; D: TRBD1; CDR3: CASSYPEDRDYGYTF; DNA: TGTGCCAGCAGTTACCCCGAGGACAGGGACTATGGCTACACCTTC
V: TRBV19; size: .; J: TRBJ2-2; D: .; CDR3: CASRRQGGLVVPGELFF; DNA: TGTGCCAGCCGTCGACAGGGAGGCCTGGTTGTCCCCGGGGAGCTGTTTTTT
V: TRBV15; size: .; J: TRBJ2-7; D: .; CDR3: CATSREASSYEQYF; DNA: TGTGCCACCAGCAGAGAGGCCAGTTCCTACGAGCAGTACTTC
V: TRBV7-2; size: .; J: TRBJ1-2; D: .; CDR3: CASASSGGGPVGYGYTF; DNA: TGTGCCAGCGCGAGTAGCGGCGGAGGCCCGGTGGGATATGGCTACACCTTC
V: TRBV10-3; size: .; J: TRBJ1-1; D: .; CDR3: CAIKMGAMNTEAFF; DNA: TGTGCCATCAAGATGGGGGCGATGAACACTGAAGCTTTCTTT
V: TRBV5-6; size: once; J: TRBJ1-5; D: .; CDR3: CASSLGQTNQPQHF; DNA: TGTGCCAGCAGCTTGGGACAGACCAATCAGCCCCAGCATTTT
V: TRBV18; size: .; J: TRBJ1-2; D: TRBD1; CDR3: CASSPGTGQNYGYTF; DNA: TGTGCCAGCTCACCAGGGACAGGGCAAAACTATGGCTACACCTTC
V: TRBV5-5; size: .; J: TRBJ2-5; D: TRBD2; CDR3: CASSSGLAGGETQYF; DNA: TGTGCCAGCAGCTCGGGACTAGCGGGGGGAGAGACCCAGTACTTC
V: TRBV7-2; size: .; J: TRBJ2-5; D: TRBD2; CDR3: CASSSQAGLQETQYF; DNA: TGTGCCAGCAGCTCCCAAGCGGGATTACAAGAGACCCAGTACTTC
V: TRBV10-2; size: .; J: TRBJ2-5; D: .; CDR3: CASSESRFQETQYF; DNA: TGCGCCAGCAGTGAGTCCAGGTTTCAAGAGACCCAGTACTTC
V: TRBV19; size: .; J: TRBJ2-1; D: TRBD2; CDR3: CASSRGRLAGSYNEQFF; DNA: TGTGCCAGTAGTAGGGGAAGACTAGCGGGCTCCTACAATGAGCAGTTCTTC
V: TRBV18; size: .; J: TRBJ1-6; D: TRBD1; CDR3: CASSPRFGTGDSPLHF; DNA: TGTGCCAGCTCACCACGTTTCGGGACAGGGGATTCACCCCTCCACTTT
V: TRBV9; size: .; J: TRBJ1-1; D: TRBD1; CDR3: CASRKQGGNTEAFF; DNA: TGTGCCAGCAGAAAACAGGGGGGGAACACTGAAGCTTTCTTT
V: TRBV28; size: .; J: TRBJ1-1; D: .; CDR3: CASSLSFQGEAFF; DNA: TGTGCCAGCAGTTTATCTTTCCAGGGTGAAGCTTTCTTT
V: TRBV7-9; size: .; J: TRBJ2-2; D: .; CDR3: CASSLDWGDPRELFF; DNA: TGTGCCAGCAGCTTAGATTGGGGGGACCCGAGGGAGCTGTTTTTT
V: TRBV19; size: .; J: TRBJ1-1; D: .; CDR3: CASSIGQNTEAFF; DNA: TGTGCCAGTAGTATAGGACAGAACACTGAAGCTTTCTTT
V: TRBV10-2; size: .; J: TRBJ2-7; D: TRBD1; CDR3: CASGQGYDEQYF; DNA: TGCGCCAGCGGACAGGGTTACGACGAGCAGTACTTC
V: TRBV9; size: .; J: TRBJ1-3; D: .; CDR3: CASSARGTGNSGNTIYF; DNA: TGTGCCAGCAGCGCCCGAGGTACGGGAAACTCTGGAAACACCATATATTTT
V: TRBV5-1; size: .; J: TRBJ1-4; D: .; CDR3: CASSSQGDEKLFF; DNA: TGCGCCAGCAGCTCTCAAGGGGATGAAAAACTGTTTTTT
V: TRBV28; size: .; J: TRBJ1-5; D: TRBD1; CDR3: CASSTTWTGESNQPQHF; DNA: TGTGCCAGCAGTACCACCTGGACAGGGGAAAGCAATCAGCCCCAGCATTTT
V: TRBV13; size: .; J: TRBJ2-7; D: TRBD1; CDR3: CASRGGQGIGEQYF; DNA: TGTGCCAGCAGGGGAGGACAGGGGATCGGAGAGCAGTACTTC
V: TRBV27; size: .; J: TRBJ2-2; D: TRBD2; CDR3: CASSFSPQAGVPGELFF; DNA: TGTGCCAGCAGTTTCTCGCCCCAAGCGGGAGTGCCCGGGGAGCTGTTTTTT
V: TRBV24-1; size: .; J: TRBJ2-5; D: TRBD1; CDR3: CATSDPGTGLQETQYF; DNA: TGTGCCACCAGTGATCCGGGGACAGGCCTACAAGAGACCCAGTACTTC
V: TRBV12-3/TRBV12-4; size: .; J: TRBJ2-3; D: TRBD1; CDR3: CASSRQGPDTQYF; DNA: TGTGCCAGCAGCAGACAGGGCCCAGATACGCAGTATTTT
V: TRBV10-3; size: .; J: TRBJ2-3; D: .; CDR3: CAISEPGLQADTQYF; DNA: TGTGCCATCAGTGAGCCGGGACTGCAGGCAGATACGCAGTATTTT